The 4 T cell receptor beta chains reported below all come from one sample, sequenced in a study of blood T cell repertoires in COVID-19. Data came from immunoSEQ multiplex PCR; TCRdb stores just in-frame clones and leaves some out. This table holds about 160,000 clones, more than 75% found once. The sequenced sample consisted of peripheral blood. These receptors came from a man aged 18 to 29 with acute or convalescent COVID-19.

As regards this clone: In the same sample, other DNA sequences code for this CDR3. The chain is built from TRBV5-1 and TRBJ2-3; 12 bases match TRBD2. J lost 3 bases, V lost 2 bases, and 7 bases had no gene match. The CDR3 has 17 amino acids. Germline values: CDR1 SGHRS, CDR2 YFSETQ. DNA of the CDR3: TGCGCCAGCAGCTTCCCCCTAGCGGGAGGGCCTACAGATACGCAGTATTTT. This translates into CASSFPLAGGPTDTQYF.

This clone was recorded only once. The chain has TRBV27 and TRBJ2-7, with 7 bases identical to TRBD2. The V and J ends lost 8 bases and 0 bases, in that order; junction bases with no gene match: 13. The CDR3 is 16 amino acids. The V gene's germline CDR1 is MNHEY and CDR2 SMNVEV (reference sequence). As DNA, the CDR3 is TGTGCCAGCGCACGACTAGCTTATGATGGCTCCTACGAGCAGTACTTC. The encoded protein is CASARLAYDGSYEQYF.

The rearrangement uses TRBV19 and TRBJ2-3; TRBD2 aligns across 7 bases. The V and J ends lost 8 bases and 1 base, in that order; junction bases with no gene match: 9. CDR1 is LNHDA, CDR2 SQIVND, per germline (reference sequence). This CDR3 has 15 residues. The CDR3 DNA reads as TGTGCCAGTTCCCAAGGACTAGGACGCACAGATACGCAGTATTTT. Protein sequence: CASSQGLGRTDTQYF. The variable domain in full, completed from reference TRBV19 and TRBJ2-3, reads DGGITQSPKYLFRKEGQNVTLSCEQNLNHDAMYWYRQDPGQGLRLIYYSQIVNDFQKGDIAEGYSVSREKKESFPLTVTSAQKNPTAFYLCASSQGLGRTDTQYFGPGTRLTVL.

This chain uses TRBV6-5 with TRBJ2-7, with 10 bases that match TRBD2. The germline V gene has CDR1 MNHEY and CDR2 SVGAGI. The trim removed 7 bases at V and 0 bases at J, leaving 3 bases unmatched. The CDR3 covers 14 residues. CDR3 in amino acids: CASTPSGSSYEQYF. The DNA of the CDR3 is TGTGCCAGCACCCCTAGCGGGAGCTCCTACGAGCAGTACTTC.